Below are 28 T cell receptor beta chains sequenced from a single sample in a study of graft-versus-host responses after intestinal transplantation. No antigen has been identified for these receptors. Sequenced by immunoSEQ multiplex PCR; TCRdb stores in-frame clones only, minus some. Here the sample spans approximately 90,000 clones, less than 95% being singletons. The specimen was unstimulated CD8+ T cells sorted from spleen or lymph node cells, collected before transplant. Receptors were obtained from a human donor who was the organ donor for an intestinal transplant.

The rearrangement joins TRBV9 to TRBJ2-5; D might be TRBD1 (6 bases). With 4 bases removed from V and 3 bases from J, the gap between germline ends came to 13 bases. The CDR3 runs to 14 residues. The germline CDR1 and CDR2 sequences are SGDLS and YYNGEE. The CDR3 DNA sequence: TGTGCCAGCAGCCTAGGGGACACAGAAGAGACCCAGTACTTC. Encoded protein: CASSLGDTEETQYF.

This clone has more than one count but fewer than ten. This chain connects TRBV27 to TRBJ2-7; 10 bases line up with TRBD2. This CDR3 is built from 17 residues. The germline CDR1 and CDR2 sequences are MNHEY and SMNVEV (reference sequence). V gave up 6 bases and J gave up 7 bases; unmatched junction bases: 18. CDR3 sequence (DNA): TGTGCCAGCAGAAAGGGTAGCGGGGGGTCCACATCAGAGGAGCAGTACTTC. It is translated as CASRKGSGGSTSEEQYF.

This sequence joins TRBV7-6 and TRBJ1-2; 7 bases fit TRBD1. Germline CDR1 is SGHVS and CDR2 is FNYEAQ. V was clipped by 4 bases and J by 7 bases; unmatched bases: 3. The CDR3 length is 12 residues. The CDR3 here is CASSSNRGGYTF. CDR3 bases: TGTGCCAGCAGCTCGAACAGGGGTGGCTACACCTTC. Looking up the rest from reference TRBV7-6 and TRBJ1-2 gives the full variable domain: GAGVSQSPRYKVTKRGQDVALRCDPISGHVSLYWYRQALGQGPEFLTYFNYEAQQDKSGLPNDRFSAERPEGSISTLTIQRTEQRDSAMYRCASSSNRGGYTFGSGTRLTVV.

The V call is TRBV7-9, the J call TRBJ1-2; TRBD1 might be the D (5 bases). The CDR3 extends over 15 amino acids. V was trimmed by 5 bases and J by 2 bases, leaving 15 bases between them. Germline V gene data show CDR1 as SEHNR and CDR2 as FQNEAQ (reference sequence). As DNA, the CDR3 is TGTGCCAGCAGCCCGTCGGCGGGGCCCAACTATGGCTACACCTTC. Amino acids: CASSPSAGPNYGYTF.

This clone turned up a few times. This chain joins TRBV4-1 and TRBJ1-2; TRBD1 aligns across 9 bases. J gave up 7 bases and V 2 bases, and 8 bases lay outside the gene matches. The CDR3 length is 15 residues. Germline values: CDR1 MGHRA, CDR2 YSYEKL. The CDR3 DNA follows: TGCGCCAGCAGCCAAACCGGGACAGGGTATCTTGGCTACACCTTC. The encoded protein is CASSQTGTGYLGYTF.

V usage is TRBV5-6 and J usage is TRBJ1-1; D call uncertain. The CDR3 runs 15 residues. Per germline, CDR1 SGHDT and CDR2 YYEEEE. V was clipped by 1 base and J by 5 bases, with 15 bases between them. This chain's CDR3 is CASSLFPGLRTEAFF. For the CDR3, the DNA is TGTGCCAGCAGCTTGTTCCCAGGTCTGAGAACTGAAGCTTTCTTT.

The J gene is TRBJ2-1, the V gene TRBV5-6; 7 bases line up with TRBD1. Germline CDR1 and CDR2: SGHDT and YYEEEE. The CDR3 sequence is 14 residues long. Trimming at V came to 3 bases and at J to 8 bases, leaving 8 bases not matched to a gene. The CDR3, as DNA: TGTGCCAGCAGCTCAACAAGACAGGGCGATGAGCAGTTCTTC. Translation gives CASSSTRQGDEQFF.

The chain's CDR3 is CASSFGWGPGNEQFF. CDR3 nucleotide sequence: TGTGCCAGCAGCTTCGGGTGGGGGCCGGGGAATGAGCAGTTCTTC. The chain joins TRBV7-3 to TRBJ2-1, with a possible D match to TRBD1 (6 bases). CDR1 SGHTA and CDR2 FQGTGA come from the germline V gene. Trimming removed 3 bases at V and 7 bases at J, with 16 bases between. The CDR3 totals 15 residues.

This clone was found once. The V call is TRBV30, the J call TRBJ2-3, with a possible D match to TRBD2 (6 bases). The germline V gene has CDR1 GTSNPN and CDR2 SVGIG (reference sequence). The CDR3 covers 15 residues. Trimming shortened V by 0 bases and J by 3 bases, and 13 bases separated the two germline ends. CDR3 sequence reads: CAWSVRGGETDTQYF. Written as DNA, the CDR3 is TGTGCCTGGAGTGTACGTGGAGGGGAGACAGATACGCAGTATTTT.

As for this clone: The identical CDR3 is also encoded by other nucleotide sequences in the sample. The CDR3 loop is CASSLSGRGRQPQHF. CDR3 DNA sequence: TGTGCCAGCAGTTTATCAGGCAGGGGTCGACAGCCCCAGCATTTT. The J gene is TRBJ1-5, the V gene TRBV27; D perhaps matches TRBD1 (6 bases). This CDR3 is built from 15 residues. In germline, CDR1 is MNHEY, CDR2 SMNVEV (reference sequence). Trimming removed 0 bases from V and 7 bases from J, with 13 bases in between.

This chain connects TRBV7-6 to TRBJ1-2; D not resolved. Per germline, CDR1 SGHVS and CDR2 FNYEAQ. V lost 5 bases and J lost 1, with 11 bases in between. The CDR3 is 14 amino acids. CDR3 nucleotides: TGTGCCAGCAGCCCCCGAGGGATTAACTATGGCTACACCTTC. It is translated as CASSPRGINYGYTF.

The chain uses TRBV4-1 and TRBJ1-6; tentatively, D is TRBD1 (6 bases). This CDR3 contains 15 residues. The V gene's germline CDR1 is MGHRA and CDR2 YSYEKL. V was trimmed by 1 base and J by 14 bases, leaving 18 bases between them. This CDR3 is CASSQGILRRGALHF. CDR3 sequence (DNA): TGCGCCAGCAGCCAAGGGATTTTGCGCAGGGGAGCCCTCCACTTT.

The gene calls are TRBV4-1 and TRBJ1-1; TRBD1 matches 7 bases. The ends lost 2 bases at V and 5 bases at J; junction bases unmatched: 8. The CDR3 is 15 residues long. Germline-derived CDR1 and CDR2 are MGHRA and YSYEKL. The CDR3 bases are TGCGCCAGCAGCCAAACTGAACAGGGGCGGACTGAAGCTTTCTTT. The encoded protein is CASSQTEQGRTEAFF.

The gene calls are TRBV11-2 and TRBJ2-7, with D perhaps TRBD1 (5 bases). CDR1 is SGHAT, CDR2 FQNNGV, per germline. Trimming cost V 1 base and J 6 bases, with 7 bases left between them. CDR3 length: 12 amino acids. The CDR3 spells CASSLGRGEQYF. CDR3 DNA: TGTGCCAGCAGCTTAGGAAGGGGCGAGCAGTACTTC.

This chain links TRBV7-6 with TRBJ2-3; D may be TRBD2 (6 bases). This CDR3 comprises 17 residues. The germline gives CDR1 SGHVS, CDR2 FNYEAQ. V was trimmed by 7 bases and J by 3 bases, leaving 23 bases between them. The CDR3 spells CASTSRDSQFETDTQYF. The CDR3 coding sequence is TGTGCCAGCACATCCCGGGACTCCCAATTCGAGACAGATACGCAGTATTTT.

This clone was recorded only once. The chain links TRBV5-1 to TRBJ2-7; D remains ambiguous. The V end was cut by 3 bases, the J end by 3 bases, with 19 bases between. Germline loops: CDR1 SGHRS, CDR2 YFSETQ. The CDR3 contains 16 residues. As DNA, the CDR3 is TGCGCCAGCAGCTCCGCCCGAGCGAGGTCCTACTACGAGCAGTACTTC. This codes for CASSSARARSYYEQYF.

This clone was observed a few times. The chain uses TRBV5-1 and TRBJ1-5; TRBD1 might be the D (5 bases). This CDR3 region has 16 residues. Trimming cost V 1 base and J 4 bases, with 15 bases left between them. From germline, CDR1 is SGHRS and CDR2 YFSETQ. The CDR3 coding sequence is TGCGCCAGCAGCTTGTGGCCAGGGAGGTATAATCAGCCCCAGCATTTT. This encodes CASSLWPGRYNQPQHF.

V gene TRBV27 combines with J gene TRBJ2-5, with 7 bases fitting TRBD1. The J call may be wrong; the DNA end is better matched by TRBJ2-7. This CDR3 spans 12 amino acids. Germline V gives CDR1 MNHEY, CDR2 SMNVEV (reference sequence). The CDR3 coding sequence is TGTGCCAGCGGGGACAGCTCCTACGAGCAGTACTTC. It yields the protein CASGDSSYEQYF.

CDR3 bases: TGTGCCAGCAGCTTGGTACAGGCATATGGCTACACCTTC. Its protein is CASSLVQAYGYTF. The chain carries TRBV5-5 and TRBJ1-2; D possibly corresponds to TRBD1 (5 bases). V was shortened by 0 bases and J by 5 bases, with 8 bases between the two germline ends. CDR1 is SGHKS and CDR2 is YYEKEE in the germline V gene (reference sequence). The CDR3 has 13 residues.

The CDR3: CASGGATGELFF. DNA for the CDR3: TGTGCCAGCGGGGGGGCCACCGGGGAGCTGTTTTTT. This chain joins TRBV6-5 and TRBJ2-2; possibly TRBD2 for D (7 bases). CDR1 and CDR2 (germline): MNHEY, SVGAGI. The CDR3 has 12 amino acids. Trimming left V 8 bases short and J 4 bases short, with 8 bases between.

J is TRBJ2-5 and V is TRBV4-2, with a weak D call TRBD2 (5 bases). The last part of the DNA fits TRBJ2-7 better; the J call may be wrong. The germline gives CDR1 LGHNA, CDR2 YNFKEQ. The CDR3 length is 14 residues. CDR3 bases: TGTGCCAGCAGCCAAACGGGGTCGGGGAACGAGCAGTACTTC. It specifies CASSQTGSGNEQYF.

This clone was seen once. This chain uses TRBV4-3 with TRBJ1-2, with 10 bases fitting TRBD1. Germline-derived CDR1 and CDR2 are LGHNA and YSLEER. The CDR3 runs 17 residues. J gave up 2 bases and V 0 bases, and 6 bases lay outside the gene matches. The CDR3 coding sequence is TGCGCCAGCAGCCAAGAACCAGCGGGACAGGGGAACTATGGCTACACCTTC. Translation gives CASSQEPAGQGNYGYTF.

This chain links TRBV7-9 with TRBJ2-5, with 7 bases fitting TRBD1. The V and J ends lost 4 bases and 7 bases, in that order; junction bases with no gene match: 12. The germline V gene has CDR1 SEHNR and CDR2 FQNEAQ (reference sequence). The CDR3 loop spans 15 amino acids. CDR3 sequence reads: CASSSETGRVGTQYF. In DNA form, the CDR3 reads TGTGCCAGCAGCTCAGAGACAGGGCGTGTAGGGACCCAGTACTTC.

Concerning this clone: The junction and the germline gene differ at one end; a read error may be behind it. This chain joins TRBV7-7 and TRBJ2-1, with 8 positions matching TRBD1. Per the germline V gene, CDR1 is SSHAT and CDR2 is FNYEAQ (reference sequence). This CDR3 has 19 amino acids. CDR3 sequence: CASSLSLIGRDRQPYEQFF. The CDR3 bases are TGTGCTAGCAGCTTATCCCTTATAGGTAGGGACAGGCAACCTTACGAGCAGTTCTTC.

The CDR3 reads CASSFSWGLSYEQYF. The CDR3 nucleotides are TGTGCCAGCAGTTTTTCTTGGGGGCTCAGCTACGAGCAGTACTTC. The chain has TRBV27 and TRBJ2-5, with D tentatively TRBD1 (6 bases). The closer fit of TRBJ2-7 to the DNA end suggests the J call may be wrong. Germline CDR1 is MNHEY and CDR2 is SMNVEV (reference sequence). The CDR3 covers 15 residues.

The rearrangement uses TRBV18 and TRBJ2-7, with 7 bases that match TRBD1. The trim removed 4 bases at V and 7 bases at J, leaving 10 bases unmatched. The germline CDR1 and CDR2 sequences are KGHSH and LQKENI. The CDR3 is made up of 14 amino acids. This chain's CDR3 is CASSLPDRWREQYF. In DNA, the CDR3 is TGTGCCAGCTCACTACCGGACAGGTGGAGGGAGCAGTACTTC.

J is TRBJ2-1 and V is TRBV5-1; 10 bases agree with TRBD2. The CDR3 loop spans 15 amino acids. The V segment lost 2 bases and the J segment 4 bases; nucleotides outside the gene matches: 3. Germline CDR1 SGHRS, CDR2 YFSETQ. This chain's CDR3 is CASSLSGGAYNEQFF. The CDR3 region has the DNA TGCGCCAGCAGCTTAAGCGGGGGGGCATACAATGAGCAGTTCTTC.

This chain links TRBV19 with TRBJ2-1; weak D call: TRBD1 (6 bases). Between the trimmed V and J ends, which lost 2 bases and 10 bases, there was a span of 12 bases. Looked up from germline, CDR1 is LNHDA and CDR2 is SQIVND (reference sequence). This CDR3 has 13 residues. CDR3 bases: TGTGCCAGTAGTATATTAGGGGGTGTGGAGCAGTTCTTC. It codes for CASSILGGVEQFF. Looking up the rest from reference TRBV19 and TRBJ2-1 gives the full variable domain: DGGITQSPKYLFRKEGQNVTLSCEQNLNHDAMYWYRQDPGQGLRLIYYSQIVNDFQKGDIAEGYSVSREKKESFPLTVTSAQKNPTAFYLCASSILGGVEQFFGPGTRLTVL.